Given below is one T cell receptor (beta chain) in context. The sample comes from a study of chemoradiotherapy in HPV16-positive cancers. In germline, CDR1 is SGHAT, CDR2 FQNNGV. There are 14 residues in the CDR3. Trimming left V 1 base short and J 0 bases short, with 5 bases between. Measured with immunoSEQ multiplex PCR; TCRdb has only the in-frame clones, and not every one. The sample shows some 3,600 clones, around 94% of them seen only once. V usage is TRBV11-2 and J usage is TRBJ2-3; D not certain. This TCR derives from a human donor with HPV-associated anogenital cancer. Collection took place from a patient who underwent chemoradiotherapy. CDR3 sequence: CASSLVSSTDTQYF. In DNA form, the CDR3 reads TGTGCCAGCAGCTTAGTTTCGAGCACAGATACGCAGTATTTT.